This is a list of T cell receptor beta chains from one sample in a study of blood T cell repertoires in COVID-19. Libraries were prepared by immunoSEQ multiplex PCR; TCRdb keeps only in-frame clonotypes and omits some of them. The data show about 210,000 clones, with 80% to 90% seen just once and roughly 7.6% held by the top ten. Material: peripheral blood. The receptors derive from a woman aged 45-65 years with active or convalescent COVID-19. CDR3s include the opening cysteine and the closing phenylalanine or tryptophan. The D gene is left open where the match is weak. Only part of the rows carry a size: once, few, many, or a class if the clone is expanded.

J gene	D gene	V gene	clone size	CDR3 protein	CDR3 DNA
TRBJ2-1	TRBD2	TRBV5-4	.	CASSFSAGGPNEQFF	TGTGCCAGCAGCTTCTCAGCGGGAGGGCCAAATGAGCAGTTCTTC
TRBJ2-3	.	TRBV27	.	CASSLSVDGGDTQYF	TGTGCCAGCAGTTTATCAGTGGACGGGGGAGATACGCAGTATTTT
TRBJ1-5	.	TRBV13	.	CASSLGYFQPQHF	TGTGCCAGCAGCTTAGGCTATTTTCAGCCCCAGCATTTT
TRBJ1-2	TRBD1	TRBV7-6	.	CASSPGQNYGYTF	TGTGCCAGCAGCCCGGGACAGAACTATGGCTACACCTTC
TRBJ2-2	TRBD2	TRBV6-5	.	CASSRGRASTGELFF	TGTGCCAGCAGCCGCGGGAGGGCGAGTACCGGGGAGCTGTTTTTT
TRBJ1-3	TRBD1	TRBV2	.	CASSDRAGNTIYF	TGTGCCAGCAGCGACAGGGCTGGAAACACCATATATTTT
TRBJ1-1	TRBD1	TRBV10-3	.	CAILPDRENTEAFF	TGTGCCATCCTTCCGGACAGGGAAAACACTGAAGCTTTCTTT
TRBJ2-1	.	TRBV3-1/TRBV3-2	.	CASSQGTLGHEQFF	TGTGCCAGCAGCCAGGGGACATTGGGTCATGAGCAGTTCTTC
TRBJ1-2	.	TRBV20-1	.	CTLQAGLGYTF	TGCACCCTGCAGGCAGGGCTTGGCTACACCTTC
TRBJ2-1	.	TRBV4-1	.	CASSRAGTNEQFF	TGCGCCAGCAGCCGCGCGGGGACCAATGAGCAGTTCTTC
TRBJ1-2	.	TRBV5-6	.	CASSLGRGYGYTF	TGTGCCAGCAGCTTGGGCAGGGGATATGGCTACACCTTC
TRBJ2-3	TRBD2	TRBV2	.	CASTLTSGGGDTQYF	TGTGCCAGCACCCTGACTAGCGGGGGAGGAGATACGCAGTATTTT
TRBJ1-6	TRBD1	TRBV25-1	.	CASSPPGTGYSPLHF	TGTGCCAGCAGCCCTCCCGGGACAGGGTATTCACCCCTCCACTTT
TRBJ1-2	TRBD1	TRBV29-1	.	CSVDLQGAGGYTF	TGCAGCGTTGACTTACAGGGGGCGGGGGGCTACACCTTC
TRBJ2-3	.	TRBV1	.	CTSSLPLRGEGTDTQYF	TGCACCAGCAGCCTTCCCCTTCGGGGGGAGGGCACAGATACGCAGTATTTT
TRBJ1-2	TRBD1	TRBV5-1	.	CASSLTGTGGYYGYTF	TGCGCCAGCAGCCTCACCGGGACAGGGGGCTACTATGGCTACACCTTC
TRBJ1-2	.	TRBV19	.	CASSINGGPYGYTF	TGTGCCAGTAGTATTAACGGGGGTCCGTATGGCTACACCTTC
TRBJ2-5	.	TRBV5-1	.	CASSSVPKETQYF	TGCGCCAGCAGCTCGGTCCCCAAAGAGACCCAGTACTTC
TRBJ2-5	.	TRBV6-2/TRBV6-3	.	CASSPSTLGETQYF	TGTGCCAGCAGCCCCTCGACCCTCGGGGAGACCCAGTACTTC
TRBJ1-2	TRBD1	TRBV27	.	CASSPGQGQRYGYTF	TGTGCCAGCAGTCCCGGACAGGGGCAGAGGTATGGCTACACCTTC
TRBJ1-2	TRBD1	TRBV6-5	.	CASSYGQGAGYGYTF	TGTGCCAGCAGTTATGGACAGGGGGCTGGGTATGGCTACACCTTC
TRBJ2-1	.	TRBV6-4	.	CASSDLGDSYNEQFF	TGTGCCAGCAGTGACCTCGGGGACTCCTACAATGAGCAGTTCTTC
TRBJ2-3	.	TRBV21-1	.	CASSKFEERKITDTQYF	TGTGCCAGCAGCAAATTTGAGGAGCGGAAAATCACAGATACGCAGTATTTT
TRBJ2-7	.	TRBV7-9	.	CASRPNTRPYEQYF	TGTGCCAGCAGGCCGAATACTAGGCCCTACGAGCAGTACTTC
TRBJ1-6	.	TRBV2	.	CASSDPGGYNSPLHF	TGTGCCAGCAGTGACCCAGGCGGGTATAATTCACCCCTCCACTTT
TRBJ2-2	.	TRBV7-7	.	CASSPGRGVGELFF	TGTGCCAGCAGCCCGGGGCGGGGCGTCGGGGAGCTGTTTTTT
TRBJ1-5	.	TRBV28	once	CAGGRSNQPQHF	TGTGCCGGAGGGCGGAGCAATCAGCCCCAGCATTTT
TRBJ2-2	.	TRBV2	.	CASIGTPRTGELFF	TGTGCCAGCATTGGCACCCCACGCACCGGGGAGCTGTTTTTT
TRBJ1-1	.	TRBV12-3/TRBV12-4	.	CASIPGGTKEAFF	TGTGCCAGCATTCCTGGGGGGACCAAAGAAGCTTTCTTT
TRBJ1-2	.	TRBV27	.	CASSSQYNYGYTF	TGTGCCAGCAGCTCCCAGTATAACTATGGCTACACCTTC
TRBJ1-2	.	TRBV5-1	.	CASSATSPQGHYGYTF	TGCGCCAGCAGCGCGACATCGCCTCAGGGGCACTATGGCTACACCTTC
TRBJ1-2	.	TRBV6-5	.	CASSHYAGTSGHGYTF	TGTGCCAGCAGTCACTACGCGGGGACCTCGGGCCATGGCTACACCTTC
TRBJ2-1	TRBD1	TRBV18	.	CASSLRQGDEQFF	TGTGCCAGCTCACTCAGACAGGGCGATGAGCAGTTCTTC
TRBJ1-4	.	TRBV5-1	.	CASSTGQNEKLFF	TGCGCCAGCAGCACAGGGCAAAACGAAAAACTGTTTTTT
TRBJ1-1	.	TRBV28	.	CASSLTLNTEAFF	TGTGCCAGCAGCCTTACTTTAAACACTGAAGCTTTCTTT
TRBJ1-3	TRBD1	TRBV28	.	CASRDRGSGNTIYF	TGTGCCAGCCGGGACAGGGGTTCTGGAAACACCATATATTTT
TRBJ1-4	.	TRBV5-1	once	CASRPGQTTATNEKLFF	TGCGCCAGCAGACCTGGACAGACAACTGCAACTAATGAAAAACTGTTTTTT
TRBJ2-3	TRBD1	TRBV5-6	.	CASSRPDRVRTDTQYF	TGTGCCAGCAGCCGCCCAGACAGGGTCCGCACAGATACGCAGTATTTT
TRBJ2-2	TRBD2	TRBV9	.	CASSISLAGELNGELFF	TGTGCCAGCAGCATTTCCTTAGCGGGAGAACTCAACGGGGAGCTGTTTTTT
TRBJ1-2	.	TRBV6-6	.	CASSRNLNPTGFGGYTF	TGTGCCAGCAGTCGAAACTTAAACCCAACAGGCTTCGGTGGCTACACCTTC
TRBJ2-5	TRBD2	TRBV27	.	CASSLSGLAGFTQETQYF	TGTGCCAGCAGTTTATCGGGACTAGCGGGATTCACCCAAGAGACCCAGTACTTC
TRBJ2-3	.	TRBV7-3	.	CASSLLARDTQYF	TGTGCCAGCAGCTTACTAGCGCGGGATACGCAGTATTTT
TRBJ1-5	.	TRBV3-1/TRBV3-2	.	CATVSFGLLIPEGQPQHF	TGTGCCACTGTTAGCTTTGGACTGTTGATTCCGGAAGGGCAGCCCCAGCATTTT
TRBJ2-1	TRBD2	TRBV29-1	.	CSASGREPYNEQFF	TGCAGCGCGAGCGGGCGGGAGCCCTACAATGAGCAGTTCTTC
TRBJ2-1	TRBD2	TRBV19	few	CASTPGLAGPNEQFF	TGTGCCAGTACCCCTGGACTAGCGGGTCCTAATGAGCAGTTCTTC
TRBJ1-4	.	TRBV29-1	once	CSVEVFGVGFF	TGCAGCGTTGAAGTATTCGGGGTTGGGTTTTTT
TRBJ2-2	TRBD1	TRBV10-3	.	CATLTGGTGELFF	TGTGCCACCCTTACAGGGGGAACCGGGGAGCTGTTTTTT
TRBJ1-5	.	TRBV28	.	CASSLTHVANQPQHF	TGTGCCAGCAGTTTAACGCATGTGGCAAATCAGCCCCAGCATTTT
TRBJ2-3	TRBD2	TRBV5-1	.	CASSLEGTSADTQYF	TGCGCCAGCAGCTTGGAGGGGACTAGCGCAGATACGCAGTATTTT
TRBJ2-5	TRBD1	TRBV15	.	CATSSGQGVETQYF	TGTGCCACCAGTTCCGGACAGGGCGTAGAGACCCAGTACTTC
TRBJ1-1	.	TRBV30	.	CAWSSQGNTEAFF	TGTGCCTGGAGTTCTCAGGGGAACACTGAAGCTTTCTTT
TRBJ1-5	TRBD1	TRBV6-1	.	CASKQGALNQPQHF	TGTGCCAGCAAACAGGGGGCCCTCAATCAGCCCCAGCATTTT
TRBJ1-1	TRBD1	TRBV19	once	CASSHTGGNTEAFF	TGTGCCAGTAGTCATACAGGGGGCAACACTGAAGCTTTCTTT
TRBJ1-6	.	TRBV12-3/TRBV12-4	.	CASRARGGSPLHF	TGTGCCAGCAGGGCCCGTGGAGGTTCACCCCTCCACTTT